Below, 7 T cell receptor beta chains from the same sample are listed, as sequenced in a study of technical replicates of blood from a handful of donors. Generated by immunoSEQ multiplex PCR, the TCRdb table keeps only in-frame clones and is missing some. This sample has tens of thousands of clones, with less than 97% found just once. Sequencing was carried out using T cells isolated from PBMCs. These receptors all come from a human donor in good health.

The chain links TRBV23-1 to TRBJ1-5; a possible D gene is TRBD1 (5 bases). TRBV23-1 is placed among ORFs of uncertain function. The CDR3 contains 16 residues. Between the trimmed V and J ends, which lost 0 bases and 1 base, there was a span of 10 bases. CDR3 sequence (DNA): TGCGCCAGCAGTCAATCTAGGACACTAAGCAATCAGCCCCAGCATTTT. As protein: CASSQSRTLSNQPQHF.

This clone was counted only a few times. CDR3 sequence (DNA): TGTGCCAGCAGCTCAAGTCAACAGGGGTATGGCTACACCTTC. This sequence encodes CASSSSQQGYGYTF. V is TRBV6-6 and J is TRBJ1-2; 7 bases are a match to TRBD1. The CDR3 loop spans 14 amino acids. The V segment lost 6 bases and the J segment 5 bases; nucleotides outside the gene matches: 9. Per the germline V gene, CDR1 is MNHNY and CDR2 is SVGAGI (reference sequence).

This chain links TRBV5-1 with TRBJ2-7; TRBD2 agrees at 9 bases. Unmatched junction bases numbered 6, after V lost 4 bases and J lost 4 bases. The CDR3 totals 14 residues. The germline V gene has CDR1 SGHRS and CDR2 YFSETQ. In DNA form, the CDR3 reads TGCGCCAGCAGCCCAGCGGGAGGAAGATACGAGCAGTACTTC. The encoded protein is CASSPAGGRYEQYF. Using reference TRBV5-1 and TRBJ2-7 for the parts outside the CDR3, the full variable domain is KAGVTQTPRYLIKTRGQQVTLSCSPISGHRSVSWYQQTPGQGLQFLFEYFSETQRNKGNFPGRFSGRQFSNSRSEMNVSTLELGDSALYLCASSPAGGRYEQYFGPGTRLTVT.

The gene calls are TRBV5-4 and TRBJ2-7; weak D call: TRBD2 (6 bases). The ends were cut back, 4 bases at V and 1 base at J, with 18 bases in the middle. The CDR3 covers 16 residues. Germline lookup yields CDR1 SGHNT and CDR2 YYREEE (reference sequence). The CDR3 protein is CASSPKRGRGSYEQYF. The DNA of the CDR3 is TGTGCCAGCAGCCCAAAACGGGGGAGAGGTTCCTACGAGCAGTACTTC. The whole variable domain, filled in from reference TRBV5-4 and TRBJ2-7, reads ETGVTQSPTHLIKTRGQQVTLRCSSQSGHNTVSWYQQALGQGPQFIFQYYREEENGRGNFPPRFSGLQFPNYSSELNVNALELDDSALYLCASSPKRGRGSYEQYFGPGTRLTVT.

The chain has TRBV7-9 and TRBJ2-2, with 10 nucleotides matching TRBD2. The V gene end was trimmed by 7 bases and the J gene end by 3 bases; junction bases not matched to a gene: 5. The CDR3 sequence is 15 residues long. Germline lookup yields CDR1 SEHNR and CDR2 FQNEAQ (reference sequence). CDR3 bases: TGTGCCAGCATAACTAGCGGGATCGACACCGGGGAGCTGTTTTTT. Amino acids: CASITSGIDTGELFF.

The chain combines TRBV11-2 with TRBJ2-3; 8 nucleotides match TRBD2. V was clipped by 2 bases and J by 7 bases; unmatched bases: 14. The germline gives CDR1 SGHAT, CDR2 FQNNGV. The CDR3 consists of 17 residues. The CDR3 is CASSLLFIGGTSHTQYF. In DNA, the CDR3 is TGTGCCAGCAGCTTACTTTTTATAGGAGGGACTAGTCATACGCAGTATTTT.

Regarding this clone: A read error may account for a junction end that differs from germline. The chain carries TRBV7-7 and TRBJ2-4; D might be TRBD2 (5 bases). Germline values: CDR1 SSHAT, CDR2 FNYEAQ (reference sequence). The CDR3 covers 13 residues. CDR3 in DNA: TGTGCTAGCAGCTTAGATCCCGAGGGCATTCAGTACTTC. Its translation: CASSLDPEGIQYF. The whole variable domain, filled in from reference TRBV7-7 and TRBJ2-4, reads GAGVSQSPRYKVTKRGQDVTLRCDPISSHATLYWYQQALGQGPEFLTYFNYEAQPDKSGLPSDRFSAERPEGSISTLTIQRTEQRDSAMYRCASSLDPEGIQYFGAGTRLSVL.